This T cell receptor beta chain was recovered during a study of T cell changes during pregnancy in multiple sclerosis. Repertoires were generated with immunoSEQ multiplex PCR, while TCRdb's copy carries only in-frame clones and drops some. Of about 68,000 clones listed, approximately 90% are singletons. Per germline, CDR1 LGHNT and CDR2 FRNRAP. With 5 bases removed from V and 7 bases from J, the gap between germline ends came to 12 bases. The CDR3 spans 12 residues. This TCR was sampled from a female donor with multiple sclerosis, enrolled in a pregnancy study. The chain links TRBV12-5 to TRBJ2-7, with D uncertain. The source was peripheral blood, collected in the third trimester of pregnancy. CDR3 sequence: CASGLTLREQYF. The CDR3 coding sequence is TGTGCTAGTGGTCTCACCCTGAGGGAGCAGTACTTC. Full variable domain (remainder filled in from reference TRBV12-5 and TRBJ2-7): DARVTQTPRHKVTEMGQEVTMRCQPILGHNTVFWYRQTMMQGLELLAYFRNRAPLDDSGMPKDRFSAEMPDATLATLKIQPSEPRDSAVYFCASGLTLREQYFGPGTRLTVT.